This section outlines one TCR beta chain sequence together with its context. Compared with germline, one end of the junction differs, possibly owing to a read error. The CDR3 runs 13 residues. CDR1 and CDR2 (germline): SGHDT, YYEEEE. The authors' processing: Using reference gene primer amplification, nucleated cell counts were estimated. Method: immunoSEQ multiplex PCR; TCRdb's copy keeps in-frame clones and lacks some. The V and J calls and clone size were taken over from that table, and D and trimming were inferred from the DNA. The sample includes about 58,000 clones, under 90% of them seen just once. The entry originates in a study of blood T cell repertoires in COVID-19.

The genes are TRBV5-6 and TRBJ1-2; D possibly corresponds to TRBD1 (6 bases). The TCR sequence derives from a man aged 35-49 years with active COVID-19. Sequenced sample: peripheral blood. CDR3 bases: TGTGCCAGCTGCTTCGAGGGGGACTATGGCTACACCTTC. Its protein is CASCFEGDYGYTF.